The 20 T cell receptor beta chains below come from one sample, sequenced in a study of shared clonotypes between healthy human individuals. Using immunoSEQ multiplex PCR, the repertoire was profiled, and TCRdb retains in-frame clones only, with some absent. The sample includes around 580,000 clones, 98% of them seen just once. Positive CCR7 selection of CD45RO-negative cells yielded the naive CD8 cells, and terminally differentiated effector memory CD45RA+ cells were excluded. The material sequenced was naive CD8+ T cells sorted from blood. The receptors here all came from a young man in good health.

The V and J genes are TRBV13 and TRBJ2-7, with 8 bases fitting TRBD2. The germline CDR1 and CDR2 sequences are PRHDT and FYEKMQ (reference sequence). Germline trimming cut 5 bases from V and 4 bases from J; bases unmatched to any gene: 4. CDR3 length: 13 amino acids. The CDR3 DNA sequence: TGTGCCAGCAGCAAAACTAGCGGATACGAGCAGTACTTC. Translation: CASSKTSGYEQYF.

Notes on this clone: Distinct nucleotide sequences in the sample also encode this CDR3. The chain is built from TRBV5-1 and TRBJ2-2; D ambiguous. The CDR3 runs to 14 residues. Germline V gene lookup returns CDR1 SGHRS and CDR2 YFSETQ. V shed 0 bases and J shed 1 base, with 4 bases lying between them. This CDR3 is CASSLAGNTGELFF. DNA for the CDR3: TGCGCCAGCAGCTTGGCGGGGAACACCGGGGAGCTGTTTTTT.

The rearrangement uses TRBV5-4 and TRBJ2-1; 12 bases line up with TRBD2. With 4 bases clipped from V and 3 bases from J, the junction kept 5 bases outside the gene matches. The CDR3 covers 16 residues. Germline V gives CDR1 SGHNT, CDR2 YYREEE (reference sequence). The CDR3: CASSQRTSGNYNEQFF. The CDR3 coding sequence is TGTGCCAGCAGCCAACGGACTAGCGGGAACTACAATGAGCAGTTCTTC.

V and J are TRBV9 and TRBJ2-7; TRBD2 agrees at 8 bases. The CDR3 covers 15 residues. CDR1 SGDLS and CDR2 YYNGEE come from the germline V gene. After removal of 4 bases from V and 7 bases from J, the junction contained 13 bases not matched to a gene. CDR3 residues: CASSPGSGSLGEQYF. CDR3 sequence (DNA): TGTGCCAGCAGCCCCGGAAGCGGGAGCTTGGGGGAGCAGTACTTC.

As regards this clone: Other nucleotide sequences in the sample specify the same CDR3. The chain uses TRBV11-2 and TRBJ2-7; D gene ambiguous. V was pared by 1 base and J by 4 bases, with 8 bases between. The CDR3 is 13 amino acids. Germline CDR1 SGHAT, CDR2 FQNNGV. The CDR3 DNA reads TGTGCCAGCAGCTTAGGGCAGAGATACGAGCAGTACTTC. Its protein product is CASSLGQRYEQYF.

The genes are TRBV5-1 and TRBJ1-1; a possible D gene is TRBD1 (6 bases). Germline CDR1 and CDR2: SGHRS and YFSETQ. The CDR3 runs 15 residues. Trimming cost V 1 base and J 4 bases, with 14 bases left between them. The CDR3, as DNA: TGCGCCAGCAGCTTGTGGGGGCGCGGGAGCACTGAAGCTTTCTTT. It encodes CASSLWGRGSTEAFF. Drawing the rest from reference TRBV5-1 and TRBJ1-1, the complete variable domain is KAGVTQTPRYLIKTRGQQVTLSCSPISGHRSVSWYQQTPGQGLQFLFEYFSETQRNKGNFPGRFSGRQFSNSRSEMNVSTLELGDSALYLCASSLWGRGSTEAFFGQGTRLTVV.

The V and J genes are TRBV5-1 and TRBJ1-1; 7 bases map to TRBD1. V lost 3 bases to trimming and J lost 0 bases; unmatched junction nucleotides: 11. The CDR3 covers 17 residues. Germline V gene data show CDR1 as SGHRS and CDR2 as YFSETQ. CDR3 residues: CASSWDSATGVNTEAFF. The CDR3 DNA is TGCGCCAGCAGCTGGGATTCGGCTACAGGGGTGAACACTGAAGCTTTCTTT.

In its sample, this clone was seen once. V and J are TRBV11-2 and TRBJ2-2; D not resolved. Trimming removed 9 bases from V and 2 bases from J, with 16 bases in between. CDR1 is SGHAT and CDR2 is FQNNGV in the germline V gene. This CDR3 is 15 amino acids long. The CDR3 region is CASTRSFGNTGELFF. The CDR3 nucleotides are TGTGCCAGTACTCGCAGCTTCGGAAACACCGGGGAGCTGTTTTTT.

The V call is TRBV7-9, the J call TRBJ2-2; TRBD1 is a possible D gene (6 bases). The length of the CDR3 is 16 residues. Trimming stripped 1 base from V and 0 bases from J, with 9 bases between. CDR1 is SEHNR and CDR2 is FQNEAQ in the germline V gene (reference sequence). The CDR3 nucleotides are TGTGCCAGCAGCTTAGGGACAGTTACGAACACCGGGGAGCTGTTTTTT. It yields the protein CASSLGTVTNTGELFF.

The chain uses TRBV29-1 and TRBJ1-2; no clear D gene. This CDR3 is 13 amino acids long. Germline V gives CDR1 SQVTM, CDR2 ANQGSEA. V was clipped by 7 bases and J by 1 base, with 13 bases between them. The CDR3 reads CSAPFSGNYGYTF. The CDR3 DNA is TGCAGCGCCCCTTTTTCCGGTAACTATGGCTACACCTTC.

The chain links TRBV7-2 to TRBJ2-4; D remains ambiguous. This CDR3 comprises 15 residues. Looked up from germline, CDR1 is SGHTA and CDR2 is FQGNSA. V gave up 4 bases and J gave up 1 base, with 11 bases separating them. In DNA form, the CDR3 reads TGTGCCAGCAGCTACCAACGGATTGCCAAAAACATTCAGTACTTC. This sequence encodes CASSYQRIAKNIQYF.

The CDR3 nucleotides read TGTGCCAGCAGTTCTCTCGCGGGGGCAGTAGCCTACGAGCAGTACTTC. Translation gives CASSSLAGAVAYEQYF. This rearrangement joins TRBV7-9 to TRBJ2-7; D might be TRBD2 (7 bases). The length of the CDR3 is 16 residues. From germline, CDR1 is SEHNR and CDR2 FQNEAQ (reference sequence). Trimming took off 6 bases at V and 2 bases at J, with 20 bases between the two ends.

The V and J genes are TRBV5-1 and TRBJ2-1; TRBD1 aligns across 9 bases. This CDR3 is built from 17 residues. Germline CDR1 and CDR2: SGHRS and YFSETQ. V lost 0 bases, J lost 3 bases, and 7 bases stayed unmatched. CDR3 in DNA: TGCGCCAGCAGCTTGGACGGGACAGGGTTCTTCTACAATGAGCAGTTCTTC. It yields the protein CASSLDGTGFFYNEQFF.

The gene calls are TRBV11-3 and TRBJ2-7; D unresolved. The CDR3 is 13 residues long. Trimming removed 5 bases from V and 7 bases from J, with 15 bases in between. Germline values: CDR1 SGHNT, CDR2 YENEEA. CDR3 amino acids: CASSPLTDGEQYF. In DNA, the CDR3 is TGTGCCAGCAGCCCCCTGACCGATGGTGAGCAGTACTTC.

The chain uses TRBV14 and TRBJ2-1; 7 bases fit TRBD2. V lost 5 bases, J lost 4 bases, and 14 bases stayed unmatched. Germline values: CDR1 SGHDN, CDR2 FVKESK. The CDR3 length is 17 residues. The CDR3 nucleotides are TGTGCCAGCAGCGCCTTGGGGGTCGAGCGGGATTACAATGAGCAGTTCTTC. It is translated as CASSALGVERDYNEQFF.

This clone occurred a few times. The chain joins TRBV5-1 to TRBJ2-2; possibly TRBD2 for D (6 bases). The V gene lost 4 bases and the J gene lost 4 bases, with 11 bases spanning the gap. Looked up from germline, CDR1 is SGHRS and CDR2 is YFSETQ. CDR3 length: 14 residues. CDR3 amino acids: CASSAEGGTGELFF. CDR3 in DNA: TGCGCCAGCAGCGCCGAGGGAGGCACCGGGGAGCTGTTTTTT.

The J gene is TRBJ1-5, the V gene TRBV27, with D tentatively TRBD1 (6 bases). Trimming cost V 6 bases and J 13 bases, with 22 bases left between them. The CDR3 loop spans 14 amino acids. The germline CDR1 and CDR2 sequences are MNHEY and SMNVEV (reference sequence). The CDR3 spells CASRLLTGFGTQHF. DNA of the CDR3: TGTGCCAGCAGATTACTTACAGGGTTTGGGACACAGCATTTT.

A remark on this clone: Other DNA sequences from this sample encode an identical CDR3 as well. The genes are TRBV6-5 and TRBJ1-5; D not resolved. Trimming shortened V by 2 bases and J by 4 bases, and 6 bases separated the two germline ends. This CDR3 comprises 13 residues. From germline, CDR1 is MNHEY and CDR2 SVGAGI. CDR3 in amino acids: CASSYGGNQPQHF. CDR3 in DNA: TGTGCCAGCAGTTACGGTGGGAATCAGCCCCAGCATTTT.

This clone was seen just once. The chain links TRBV7-6 to TRBJ2-1, with D hard to call. V gave up 3 bases and J gave up 0 bases, with 6 bases separating them. The length of the CDR3 is 14 residues. Germline CDR1 and CDR2: SGHVS and FNYEAQ. The CDR3 is CASSFSDSYNEQFF. In DNA form, the CDR3 reads TGTGCCAGCAGCTTCAGCGACTCCTACAATGAGCAGTTCTTC. Full variable domain (missing parts from reference TRBV7-6 and TRBJ2-1): GAGVSQSPRYKVTKRGQDVALRCDPISGHVSLYWYRQALGQGPEFLTYFNYEAQQDKSGLPNDRFSAERPEGSISTLTIQRTEQRDSAMYRCASSFSDSYNEQFFGPGTRLTVL.

The rearrangement uses TRBV28 and TRBJ1-4; 7 bases are a match to TRBD1. V shed 5 bases, J shed 8 bases, and the junction held 8 bases outside the gene matches. This CDR3 has 14 amino acids. Germline V lookup: CDR1 MDHEN, CDR2 SYDVKM. CDR3 DNA: TGTGCCAGCAGTCAGGGGGTAAGCTTCGAAAAACTGTTTTTT. Amino acids: CASSQGVSFEKLFF.